This T cell receptor (beta chain) was identified in a study of OX40 agonist ivuxolimab in advanced cancers. For the study at large: Checkpoint inhibitors had been given previously to about 38% of patients. Whole-study results and caveats: CD8+ T cells were the subset that, on average, had more expanded clones than CD4+.

CDR1 and CDR2 from the germline V gene are SGHTA and FQGTGA. Trimming shortened V by 0 bases and J by 7 bases, and 19 bases separated the two germline ends. The CDR3 covers 17 residues. Produced via immunoSEQ multiplex PCR; TCRdb's table is partial and in-frame only. The data show about 52,000 clones, about 93% seen once. On this clone: As yet, its antigen is unknown.

The rearrangement links TRBV7-3 to TRBJ2-1, with D tentatively TRBD2 (5 bases). The TCR was taken from an adult with an advanced solid tumor such as melanoma, head and neck, liver or kidney cancer. Here the sequenced sample was CD4+ or CD8+ T cells sorted from blood, taken in a trial of the OX40 agonist ivuxolimab. CDR3 in DNA: TGTGCCAGCAGCTTAACGGGAGTAGTAGCACAAGGGAATGAGCAGTTCTTC. Translating it yields CASSLTGVVAQGNEQFF.